Listed below are T cell receptor beta chains from one sample, sequenced in a study of cytomegalovirus exposure and HLA in healthy donors. The assay was immunoSEQ multiplex PCR, and TCRdb's table has in-frame clones only and misses some. The sample holds about 100,000 clones, about four fifths seen once. Sequencing was performed on PBMCs. Receptors originate from a female donor in good health and CMV-seropositive. Each CDR3 is given with its conserved first and last residue. The D gene is left open where the match is weak. Rows give clone size only sometimes, using once, few, many, or a class for an expanded clone.

TRBJ1-4,TRBV18,-,14,TRBD1,TGTGCCAGCTCACGACAGGGGTATAATGAAAAACTGTTTTTT,CASSRQGYNEKLFF
TRBJ2-1,TRBV7-2,-,15,-,TGTGCCAGCAGCTTAAGGGGCCCGAGTATCGATGAGCAGTTCTTC,CASSLRGPSIDEQFF
TRBJ1-1,TRBV29-1,-,13,-,TGCAGCGTCAGGACTCCGAAGGACACTGAAGCTTTCTTT,CSVRTPKDTEAFF
TRBJ2-6,TRBV2,few,16,TRBD1,TGTGCCAGCAGTAGGGACAGGGGCACTGGGGCCAACGTCCTGACTTTC,CASSRDRGTGANVLTF
TRBJ2-3,TRBV15,-,13,-,TGTGCCACCAGCACACGGGTCGCAGATACGCAGTATTTT,CATSTRVADTQYF
TRBJ2-7,TRBV18,-,19,TRBD1,TGTGCCAGCTCACCACGAGGGACAGGGGGACTAGGTGGAGGCTACGAGCAGTACTTC,CASSPRGTGGLGGGYEQYF
TRBJ2-3,TRBV7-2,-,13,-,TGTGCCAGCAGCTTAGCGGGGGGAAATACGCAGTATTTT,CASSLAGGNTQYF
TRBJ1-2,TRBV5-6,few,15,TRBD1,TGTGCCAGCAGCTTGTCTCCGACAGGGAGGAATGGCTACACCTTC,CASSLSPTGRNGYTF
TRBJ1-5,TRBV4-2,-,16,-,TGTGCCAGCAGCCAAGCCCAGGGAGGGATCAATCAGCCCCAGCATTTT,CASSQAQGGINQPQHF
TRBJ2-7,TRBV6-5,-,15,-,TGTGCCAGCAGTTACTCGAATAGGAGGCCTTACGAGCAGTACTTC,CASSYSNRRPYEQYF
TRBJ1-1,TRBV30,-,14,-,TGTGCCTGGAGTTCCTTGGGGGGGGATGATGAAGCTTTCTTT,CAWSSLGGDDEAFF
TRBJ2-1,TRBV5-1,-,15,TRBD2,TGCGCCAGCAGCTTGGAGGGAGGGAGCTACAATGAGCAGTTCTTC,CASSLEGGSYNEQFF
TRBJ1-5,TRBV15,-,16,TRBD1,TGTGCCACCAGCAAGGACAGGGGGGGTGGCAATCAGCCCCAGCATTTT,CATSKDRGGGNQPQHF
TRBJ1-6,TRBV27,-,18,TRBD1,TGTGCCAGCACCCCCAGGGGACAGACTAGCTCCTATAATTCACCCCTCCACTTT,CASTPRGQTSSYNSPLHF
TRBJ2-5,TRBV7-9,-,14,-,TGTGCCAGCAGGGCCGCGGAGGGGTCAGAGACCCAGTACTTC,CASRAAEGSETQYF
TRBJ2-7,TRBV6-1,-,15,-,TGTGCCAGCAGTGAACGTTGGGGGCAGACGTACGAGCAGTACTTC,CASSERWGQTYEQYF
TRBJ2-4,TRBV6-5,few,14,-,TGTGCCAGCAGACAGGATCTGGCCAAAAACATTCAGTACTTC,CASRQDLAKNIQYF
TRBJ1-2,TRBV5-4,once,14,-,TGTGCCAGCAGCTTAGGGCAGGGGATATACGGCTACACCTTC,CASSLGQGIYGYTF
TRBJ2-1,TRBV19,-,15,TRBD2,TGTGCCAGTACCAGAGCGGGGACCCCCTACAATGAGCAGTTCTTC,CASTRAGTPYNEQFF
TRBJ1-4,TRBV30,-,14,-,TGTGCCTGGAGTCCGACAGGAGGACCGGGAAAACTGTTTTTT,CAWSPTGGPGKLFF
TRBJ1-1,TRBV5-1,-,14,TRBD1,TGCGCCAGCAGCCCGACAGGGGCGAACACTGAAGCTTTCTTT,CASSPTGANTEAFF
TRBJ2-2,TRBV27,-,15,-,TGTGCCAGCAGTTCCCGACAGGTGAACACCGGGGAGCTGTTTTTT,CASSSRQVNTGELFF
TRBJ2-7,TRBV5-1,-,16,TRBD1,TGCGCCAGCAGCTTTCCCGACAGGGATACGTCCTACGAGCAGTACTTC,CASSFPDRDTSYEQYF
TRBJ1-2,TRBV30,-,12,-,TGTGCCTGGAGTGTTGGGCAGGGGCCCTACACCTTC,CAWSVGQGPYTF
TRBJ1-2,TRBV9,-,14,TRBD1,TGTGCCAGCAGCGCCCAGACAGGGATCCATGGCTACACCTTC,CASSAQTGIHGYTF
TRBJ2-2,TRBV30,-,14,TRBD1,TGTGCCTGGACCGACAGGGGACGCACCGGGGAGCTGTTTTTT,CAWTDRGRTGELFF
TRBJ1-3,TRBV9,-,14,-,TGTGCCAGCAGCCCCAGGGATCCTGGAAACACCATATATTTT,CASSPRDPGNTIYF
TRBJ1-1,TRBV5-1,-,15,-,TGCGCCAGCAGCCTGAATCTGGGACTAACCACTGAAGCTTTCTTT,CASSLNLGLTTEAFF
TRBJ1-5,TRBV6-5,few,15,-,TGTGCCAGCAGTTACTCAGGCAGCGCCAATCAGCCCCAGCATTTT,CASSYSGSANQPQHF
TRBJ1-5,TRBV2,-,15,TRBD1,TGTGCCAGCAGTGGGGAACAGGGGAAAAATCAGCCCCAGCATTTT,CASSGEQGKNQPQHF
TRBJ2-2,TRBV7-2,-,15,-,TGTGCCAGCAGCGGCGGACAGTTAAACACCGGGGAGCTGTTTTTT,CASSGGQLNTGELFF
TRBJ2-3,TRBV7-9,once,14,TRBD1,TGTGCCAGCAGCTCGGGACAGGGAACAGATACGCAGTATTTT,CASSSGQGTDTQYF
TRBJ2-1,TRBV9,-,18,TRBD2,TGTGCCAGCAGCCCCCGACTAGCGGGAGCCTTTCCAAACAATGAGCAGTTCTTC,CASSPRLAGAFPNNEQFF
TRBJ2-7,TRBV5-1,-,16,TRBD1,TGCGCCAGCAGCAGGACAGGGGGATCGACCTCCTACGAGCAGTACTTC,CASSRTGGSTSYEQYF
TRBJ2-7,TRBV19,-,13,-,TGTGCCAGTAGGTCCCCAGATTTCTACGAGCAGTACTTC,CASRSPDFYEQYF
TRBJ1-2,TRBV7-2,-,13,TRBD1,TGTGCCAGCAGCTTAAGCCTCAGGGGGTCTCCCCTCTTC,CASSLSLRGSPLF
TRBJ2-1,TRBV19,-,16,-,TGTGCCAGTAGTATAGGGGCTCCGAGCTCCTACAATGAGCAGTTCTTC,CASSIGAPSSYNEQFF
TRBJ2-5,TRBV27,-,15,-,TGTGCCAGCAGTCCCTCCTGGGAGGCAAGGGAGACCCAGTACTTC,CASSPSWEARETQYF
TRBJ1-1,TRBV11-2,few,16,TRBD1,TGTGCCAGCAGCAAAACTGACAGGGGGAGGAACACTGAAGCTTTCTTT,CASSKTDRGRNTEAFF
TRBJ2-1,TRBV2,once,10,-,TGTGCCAGCAGTCTTAATGAGCAGTTCTTC,CASSLNEQFF
TRBJ2-1,TRBV4-2,few,17,TRBD2,TGTGCCAGCAGCCGTGGGGGACTAGCGGGGTTAGCAAATGAGCAGTTCTTC,CASSRGGLAGLANEQFF
TRBJ2-2,TRBV30,-,15,-,TGTGCCTGGAGTAATGGACAGCTGAACACCGGGGAGCTGTTTTTT,CAWSNGQLNTGELFF
TRBJ2-3,TRBV27,once,16,-,TGTGCCAGCAGTTTTTACCAGGCTGACGGCACAGATACGCAGTATTTT,CASSFYQADGTDTQYF
TRBJ2-1,TRBV27,-,13,TRBD2,TGTGCCAGCAGTTCATGGACTAGCAATGAGCAGTTCTTC,CASSSWTSNEQFF
TRBJ2-5,TRBV13,-,17,TRBD2,TGTGCCAGCAGCCAGGCCGCTAGCGGGGACCCTAACGAGGCCCAGTACTTC,CASSQAASGDPNEAQYF
TRBJ1-5,TRBV18,-,15,-,TGTGCCAGCTCACCACAGTCAGATAGCAATCAGCCCCAGCATTTT,CASSPQSDSNQPQHF
TRBJ1-1,TRBV7-9,-,14,-,TGTGCCAGCAGCTCAACAGGACCGTTCACTGAAGCTTTCTTT,CASSSTGPFTEAFF
TRBJ2-5,TRBV5-8,-,15,TRBD2,TGTGCCAGCAGCTTACTAGCGGCCTTAGCGAGGACCCAGTACTTC,CASSLLAALARTQYF
TRBJ2-3,TRBV2,-,14,-,TGTGCCAGCATTCCCTGGGGAGGTACAGATACGCAGTATTTT,CASIPWGGTDTQYF
TRBJ2-1,TRBV2,-,16,TRBD2,TGTGCCAGCAGTGGCCTAGCGGGACTTCCTGGGGGTGAGCAGTTCTTC,CASSGLAGLPGGEQFF